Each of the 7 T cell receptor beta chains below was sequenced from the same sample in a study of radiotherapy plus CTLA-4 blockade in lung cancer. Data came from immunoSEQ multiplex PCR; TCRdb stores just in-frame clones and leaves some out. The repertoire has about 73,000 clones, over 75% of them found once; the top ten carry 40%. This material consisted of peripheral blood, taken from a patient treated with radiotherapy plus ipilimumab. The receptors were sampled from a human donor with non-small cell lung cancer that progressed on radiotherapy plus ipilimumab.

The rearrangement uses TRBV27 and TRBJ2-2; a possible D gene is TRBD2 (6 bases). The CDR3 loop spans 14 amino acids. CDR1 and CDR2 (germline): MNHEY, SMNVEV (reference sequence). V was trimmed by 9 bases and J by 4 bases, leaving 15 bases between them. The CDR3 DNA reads TGTGCCAGTGGAGGGGCGCGGGCCACCGGGGAGCTGTTTTTT. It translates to CASGGARATGELFF.

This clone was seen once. The CDR3 DNA reads TGTGCCAGCAGCCCACACGCGGTAGATGAGCAGTTCTTC. Translated, it gives CASSPHAVDEQFF. The chain employs TRBV6-1 and TRBJ2-1; D is unclear. This CDR3 comprises 13 residues. Per the germline V gene, CDR1 is MNHNS and CDR2 is SASEGT. With 6 bases removed from V and 8 bases from J, the gap between germline ends came to 14 bases.

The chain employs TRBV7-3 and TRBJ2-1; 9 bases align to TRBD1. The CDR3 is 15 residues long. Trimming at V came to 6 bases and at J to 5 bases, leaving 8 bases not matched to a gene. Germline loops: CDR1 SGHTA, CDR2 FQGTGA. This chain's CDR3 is CASSTGQGYNNEQFF. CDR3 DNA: TGTGCCAGCAGTACTGGACAGGGGTATAACAATGAGCAGTTCTTC.

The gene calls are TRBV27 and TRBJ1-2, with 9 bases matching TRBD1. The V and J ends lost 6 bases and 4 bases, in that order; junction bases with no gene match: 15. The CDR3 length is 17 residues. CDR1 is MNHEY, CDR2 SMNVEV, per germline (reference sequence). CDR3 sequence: CASSLQGAPSWIYGYTF. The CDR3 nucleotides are TGTGCCAGCAGCCTACAGGGGGCCCCTTCCTGGATCTATGGCTACACCTTC.

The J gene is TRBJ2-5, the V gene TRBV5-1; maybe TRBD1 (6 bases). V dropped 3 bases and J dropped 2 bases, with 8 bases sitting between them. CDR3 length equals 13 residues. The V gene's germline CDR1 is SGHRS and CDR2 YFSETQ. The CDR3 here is CASSSGQQETQYF. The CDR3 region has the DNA TGCGCCAGCAGCTCCGGACAGCAAGAGACCCAGTACTTC.

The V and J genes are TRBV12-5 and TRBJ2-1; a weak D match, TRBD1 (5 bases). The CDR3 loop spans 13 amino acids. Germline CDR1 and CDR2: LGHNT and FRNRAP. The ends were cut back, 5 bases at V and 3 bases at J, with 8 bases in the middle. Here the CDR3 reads CASGDSHYNEQFF. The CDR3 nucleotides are TGTGCTAGTGGTGACAGCCACTACAATGAGCAGTTCTTC. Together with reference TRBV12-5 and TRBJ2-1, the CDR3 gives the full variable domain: DARVTQTPRHKVTEMGQEVTMRCQPILGHNTVFWYRQTMMQGLELLAYFRNRAPLDDSGMPKDRFSAEMPDATLATLKIQPSEPRDSAVYFCASGDSHYNEQFFGPGTRLTVL.

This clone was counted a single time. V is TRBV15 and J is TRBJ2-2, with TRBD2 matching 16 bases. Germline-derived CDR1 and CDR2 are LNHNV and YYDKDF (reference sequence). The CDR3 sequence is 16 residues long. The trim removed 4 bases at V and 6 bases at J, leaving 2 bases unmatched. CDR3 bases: TGTGCCACCAGCACCGGGACTAGCGGGAGGGCCGGGGAGCTGTTTTTT. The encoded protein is CATSTGTSGRAGELFF.